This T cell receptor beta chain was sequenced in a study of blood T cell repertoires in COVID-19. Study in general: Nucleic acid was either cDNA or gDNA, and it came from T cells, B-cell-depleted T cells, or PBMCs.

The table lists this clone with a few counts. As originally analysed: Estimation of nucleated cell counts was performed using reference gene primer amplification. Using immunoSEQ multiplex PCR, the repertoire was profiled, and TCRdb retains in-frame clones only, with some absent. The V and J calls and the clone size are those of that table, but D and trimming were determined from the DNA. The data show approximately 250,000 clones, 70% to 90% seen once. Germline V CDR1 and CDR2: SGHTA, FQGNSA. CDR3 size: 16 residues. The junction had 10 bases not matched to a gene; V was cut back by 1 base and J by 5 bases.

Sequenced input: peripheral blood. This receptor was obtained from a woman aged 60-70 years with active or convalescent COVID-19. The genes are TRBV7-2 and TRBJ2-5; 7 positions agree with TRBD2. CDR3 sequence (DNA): TGTGCCAGCAGCTTAGGAGTAGCGGGCCTCGGGGAGACCCAGTACTTC. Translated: CASSLGVAGLGETQYF. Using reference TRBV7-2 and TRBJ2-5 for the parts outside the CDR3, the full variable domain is GAGVSQSPSNKVTEKGKDVELRCDPISGHTALYWYRQSLGQGLEFLIYFQGNSAPDKSGLPSDRFSAERTGGSVSTLTIQRTQQEDSAVYLCASSLGVAGLGETQYFGPGTRLLVL.